A single sample is the source of the 22 T cell receptor beta chains below, sequenced in a study of CXCR3-negative and CXCR3-positive naive CD8 T cells (dated by TCRdb to the late 2010s). Sequencing used a NextSeq 550. The Human TCR Profiling Kit (MiLaboratory) was used to make UMI-labeled 5' RACE TRB cDNA libraries. TCRdb reprocessed the reads and lists each CDR3 protein sequence as a single entry, with no DNA. This sample's table lists some 130,000 distinct CDR3 sequences. The ten largest clones represent about 0.3% of the sample. Material: naive CXCR3- CD8+ T cells from blood. What the cell subset or site label conveys for this sample: CD45RO-CCR7+CD27+CD95- naive CD8+ T cells lacking CXCR3 (TNR3-). The receptors originated from a human donor in good health. Some clones in this sample may be carry-over from other donors' samples.

V and J are TRBV28 and TRBJ2-3. Germline lookup yields CDR1 MDHEN and CDR2 SYDVKM. The CDR3 is made up of 11 amino acids. CDR3 region: CASSWPDTQYF.

J is TRBJ2-7 and V is TRBV5-6; TCRdb proposes TRBD1, but this gene call is untestable without DNA. The CDR3 totals 13 residues. Looked up from germline, CDR1 is SGHDT and CDR2 is YYEEEE. CDR3 residues: CASSLDLGDEQYF.

The V gene is TRBV13, the J gene TRBJ2-2; TCRdb outputs TRBD1, but without DNA this stays unchecked. The germline CDR1 and CDR2 sequences are PRHDT and FYEKMQ (reference sequence). The length of the CDR3 is 15 residues. The CDR3 spells CASSQNWDSTGELFF. The complete variable domain, with remaining parts taken from reference TRBV13 and TRBJ2-2, reads AAGVIQSPRHLIKEKRETATLKCYPIPRHDTVYWYQQGPGQDPQFLISFYEKMQSDKGSIPDRFSAQQFSDYHSELNMSSLELGDSALYFCASSQNWDSTGELFFGEGSRLTVL.

The chain carries TRBV7-9 and TRBJ1-2. Germline CDR1 is SEHNR and CDR2 is FQNEAQ (reference sequence). The CDR3 is 16 residues long. The CDR3 protein is CASSTGSSGPSDGYTF.

The rearrangement joins TRBV19 to TRBJ2-5; TCRdb's D call, TRBD1, is unchecked because there is no DNA. CDR3 size: 16 residues. Germline V CDR1 and CDR2: LNHDA, SQIVND (reference sequence). The CDR3 is CASSGDPGTAQETQYF.

The rearrangement links TRBV2 to TRBJ2-5. The CDR3 is 12 amino acids. CDR1 is SNHLY and CDR2 is FYNNEI in the germline V gene. CDR3 amino acids: CARRQPQETQYF.

The chain recombines TRBV6-5 with TRBJ2-5; TCRdb selects TRBD1, and the lack of DNA leaves this call unchecked. The length of the CDR3 is 14 residues. Germline CDR1 and CDR2: MNHEY and SVGAGI. The CDR3 sequence is CASSMGQGIETQYF.

The V and J genes are TRBV20-1 and TRBJ2-1; TCRdb names TRBD2, which stays unverified in the absence of DNA. Germline assignment: CDR1 DFQATT and CDR2 SNEGSKA (reference sequence). This CDR3 has 15 residues. CDR3 loop: CSARDVAGGTNEQFF.

The chain has TRBV18 and TRBJ2-1; no DNA is available, so the TRBD2 call from TCRdb remains unchecked. The germline V gene has CDR1 KGHSH and CDR2 LQKENI. The CDR3 extends over 11 amino acids. The CDR3 spells CASSPGLEQFF.

The V and J genes are TRBV5-1 and TRBJ2-7. This CDR3 comprises 13 residues. The germline V gene has CDR1 SGHRS and CDR2 YFSETQ. The CDR3 loop is CASSFSTAYEQYF.

The J gene is TRBJ2-7, the V gene TRBV28; TCRdb proposes TRBD2, but this gene call is untestable without DNA. This CDR3 contains 15 residues. CDR1 and CDR2 from the germline V gene are MDHEN and SYDVKM. CDR3 loop: CASRQLAGGPYEQYF. Drawing the rest from reference TRBV28 and TRBJ2-7, the complete variable domain is DVKVTQSSRYLVKRTGEKVFLECVQDMDHENMFWYRQDPGLGLRLIYFSYDVKMKEKGDIPEGYSVSREKKERFSLILESASTNQTSMYLCASRQLAGGPYEQYFGPGTRLTVT.

The gene calls are TRBV29-1 and TRBJ2-2. The length of the CDR3 is 13 residues. Germline V gene data show CDR1 as SQVTM and CDR2 as ANQGSEA. The CDR3 loop is CSVDRLDTGELFF.

This CDR3 is CASSWGLGNTEAFF. The chain joins TRBV27 to TRBJ1-1; the TCRdb D gene call, TRBD1, has no DNA to confirm it. The CDR3 has 14 amino acids. Germline assignment: CDR1 MNHEY and CDR2 SMNVEV (reference sequence).

The genes are TRBV4-3 and TRBJ2-7; the TRBD2 assignment by TCRdb is unverifiable without DNA. The CDR3 has 15 residues. Germline CDR1 LGHNA, CDR2 YSLEER. The CDR3 loop is CASSPLAGGPYEQYF.

The rearrangement uses TRBV7-9 and TRBJ2-1; TCRdb's D gene call, TRBD1, goes unchecked for lack of DNA. Looked up from germline, CDR1 is SEHNR and CDR2 is FQNEAQ (reference sequence). CDR3 length equals 15 residues. CDR3 protein: CASRSPGPTYNEQFF.

This chain joins TRBV12-3 or TRBV12-4 and TRBJ2-3; TCRdb's D call of TRBD1 is untestable without DNA. The CDR3 runs 19 residues. The CDR3 region is CASSGQGALPSAPTDTQYF.

This chain links TRBV6-2 or TRBV6-3 with TRBJ2-4; TCRdb selects TRBD1, and the lack of DNA leaves this call unchecked. The germline CDR1 and CDR2 sequences are MNHEY and SVGEGT. The CDR3 is 14 amino acids. CDR3: CASSRDRRENIQYF.

V gene TRBV13 combines with J gene TRBJ2-6; TCRdb's D call, TRBD1, is unchecked because there is no DNA. The CDR3 sequence is 20 residues long. CDR1 is PRHDT, CDR2 FYEKMQ, per germline (reference sequence). The CDR3 region is CASSIVGDRVGLLGANVLTF.

J is TRBJ1-1 and V is TRBV12-3 or TRBV12-4; TCRdb selects TRBD1, and the lack of DNA leaves this call unchecked. The CDR3 sequence is 14 residues long. This CDR3 is CASSEHRRNTEAFF.

CDR3 amino acids: CASSRGHGSAGNTIYF. The chain employs TRBV21-1 and TRBJ1-3. TRBV21-1 is marked as a pseudogene. There are 16 residues in the CDR3.

The chain links TRBV20-1 to TRBJ2-7; TCRdb picks TRBD1, but there is no DNA to check that call. From germline, CDR1 is DFQATT and CDR2 SNEGSKA (reference sequence). CDR3 length: 15 amino acids. CDR3 protein: CSANPLSGGSYEQYF.

J is TRBJ1-5 and V is TRBV7-6; TCRdb's D call of TRBD1 is untestable without DNA. Germline CDR1 SGHVS, CDR2 FNYEAQ. The CDR3 contains 13 residues. This CDR3 reads CASSLTGYQPQHF.